Listed below are T cell receptor beta chains from one sample, sequenced in a study of cytomegalovirus exposure and HLA in healthy donors. Assay: immunoSEQ multiplex PCR; the TCRdb copy retains only in-frame clones and omits some. Of about 120,000 clones detected, around 81% appear once; the ten largest clones hold 2.2%. The sequenced sample was PBMCs. These receptors were taken from a woman between 35 and 50 years old in good health and CMV-seronegative. The CDR3 runs from the conserved cysteine through the conserved F or W. Fields, in order: D gene, J gene, CDR3 length, V gene, clone size, CDR3 DNA, CDR3 protein. A D gene is named only where the DNA matches it firmly. Clone size is shown for a subset of rows, as once, few, many or a class of expanded clone.

d_gene: TRBD1; j_gene: TRBJ1-2; len: 14; v_gene: TRBV6-5; abundance: few; CDR3nt: TGTGCCAGCAGGAACACGGACAGGATCTCTGGCTACACCTTC; CDR3aa: CASRNTDRISGYTF
d_gene: TRBD2; j_gene: TRBJ2-1; len: 14; v_gene: TRBV9; abundance: NA; CDR3nt: TGTGCCAGCAGCGTTACCGGGGGGGTTAATGAGCAGTTCTTC; CDR3aa: CASSVTGGVNEQFF
d_gene: NA; j_gene: TRBJ2-5; len: 17; v_gene: TRBV28; abundance: NA; CDR3nt: TGTGCCAGCAGTTCCCCCCCTCCGACTGGGTACCAAGAGACCCAGTACTTC; CDR3aa: CASSSPPPTGYQETQYF
d_gene: NA; j_gene: TRBJ2-1; len: 14; v_gene: TRBV9; abundance: NA; CDR3nt: TGTGCCAGCAGTGGGACACCGTCCTACAATGAGCAGTTCTTC; CDR3aa: CASSGTPSYNEQFF
d_gene: TRBD2; j_gene: TRBJ2-3; len: 17; v_gene: TRBV9; abundance: NA; CDR3nt: TGTGCCAGCAGCGTAGGGACTAGCGGTTGGGGCGCAGATACGCAGTATTTT; CDR3aa: CASSVGTSGWGADTQYF
d_gene: TRBD2; j_gene: TRBJ2-5; len: 12; v_gene: TRBV6-6; abundance: NA; CDR3nt: TGTGCCAGCAGTTACACGGCGGGGGAGCAGTACTTC; CDR3aa: CASSYTAGEQYF
d_gene: TRBD2; j_gene: TRBJ2-7; len: 18; v_gene: TRBV5-1; abundance: few; CDR3nt: TGCGCCAGCAGCCCCCGACTAGCGGGGGGCTTAAGCTCCTACGAGCAGTACTTC; CDR3aa: CASSPRLAGGLSSYEQYF
d_gene: TRBD1; j_gene: TRBJ2-1; len: 15; v_gene: TRBV5-1; abundance: NA; CDR3nt: TGCGCCAGCAGCTCGGACAGGAGCTCCTACAATGAGCAGTTCTTC; CDR3aa: CASSSDRSSYNEQFF
d_gene: TRBD2; j_gene: TRBJ2-7; len: 22; v_gene: TRBV13; abundance: NA; CDR3nt: TGTGCCAGCAGCGGGGGACTAGCGGGAGGGCCAATCCCGCAAACCCTTAGCTACGAGCAGTACTTC; CDR3aa: CASSGGLAGGPIPQTLSYEQYF
d_gene: TRBD2; j_gene: TRBJ2-1; len: 19; v_gene: TRBV7-8; abundance: NA; CDR3nt: TGTGCCAGCAGGCTTCGGGGACTAGCGGGAGGTACCTCCTACAATGAGCAGTTCTTC; CDR3aa: CASRLRGLAGGTSYNEQFF
d_gene: TRBD1; j_gene: TRBJ1-5; len: 16; v_gene: TRBV6-1; abundance: NA; CDR3nt: TGTGCCAGCAGTGGCTTCGAGGGGGCCGGCAATCAGCCCCAGCATTTT; CDR3aa: CASSGFEGAGNQPQHF
d_gene: NA; j_gene: TRBJ1-1; len: 13; v_gene: TRBV30; abundance: few; CDR3nt: TGTGCCTGGAGTAAGGAGATGAACACTGAAGCTTTCTTT; CDR3aa: CAWSKEMNTEAFF
d_gene: TRBD2; j_gene: TRBJ2-7; len: 17; v_gene: TRBV2; abundance: NA; CDR3nt: TGTGCCAGCAGTGAACCGACTAGCGGGGGGTGGTTCTACGAGCAGTACTTC; CDR3aa: CASSEPTSGGWFYEQYF
d_gene: NA; j_gene: TRBJ2-7; len: 14; v_gene: TRBV19; abundance: NA; CDR3nt: TGTGCCAGTAGTCCCCGCCGGGAGATCCACGAGCAGTACTTC; CDR3aa: CASSPRREIHEQYF
d_gene: NA; j_gene: TRBJ1-1; len: 11; v_gene: TRBV6-1; abundance: NA; CDR3nt: TGTGCCAGCCATTATGGGACAGAAGCTTTCTTT; CDR3aa: CASHYGTEAFF
d_gene: TRBD1; j_gene: TRBJ1-2; len: 13; v_gene: TRBV5-1; abundance: NA; CDR3nt: TGCGCCAGCAGCTTTGACAGGGTCGATGGCTACACCTTC; CDR3aa: CASSFDRVDGYTF
d_gene: NA; j_gene: TRBJ1-1; len: 15; v_gene: TRBV5-1; abundance: NA; CDR3nt: TGCGCCAGCAGCCTTGTCGGGGTGGTGAATACTGAAGCTTTCTTT; CDR3aa: CASSLVGVVNTEAFF
d_gene: TRBD2; j_gene: TRBJ2-5; len: 16; v_gene: TRBV7-2; abundance: NA; CDR3nt: TGTGCCAGCAGCTACTCAAGCGGGAGCCCGCAAGAGACCCAGTACTTC; CDR3aa: CASSYSSGSPQETQYF
d_gene: NA; j_gene: TRBJ2-3; len: 13; v_gene: TRBV7-2; abundance: NA; CDR3nt: TGTGCCAGCAGCTTACACGACACATATACGCAGTATTTT; CDR3aa: CASSLHDTYTQYF
d_gene: TRBD1; j_gene: TRBJ2-2; len: 18; v_gene: TRBV10-3; abundance: NA; CDR3nt: TGTGCCATCAGTGCAGGGACAGATTATAACTCGAACACCGGGGAGCTGTTTTTT; CDR3aa: CAISAGTDYNSNTGELFF
d_gene: TRBD2; j_gene: TRBJ2-3; len: 17; v_gene: TRBV10-3; abundance: once; CDR3nt: TGTGCCATCAGTGAAGGACTAGCGGGGGGTTACACAGATACGCAGTATTTT; CDR3aa: CAISEGLAGGYTDTQYF
d_gene: NA; j_gene: TRBJ1-6; len: 15; v_gene: TRBV6-1; abundance: NA; CDR3nt: TGTGCCAGCAGTGAATCGGATGGGGCTAATTCACCCCTCCACTTT; CDR3aa: CASSESDGANSPLHF
d_gene: TRBD1; j_gene: TRBJ1-1; len: 14; v_gene: TRBV13; abundance: few; CDR3nt: TGTGCCAGCAGCTTAGGGGGGACAGGCACTGAAGCTTTCTTT; CDR3aa: CASSLGGTGTEAFF
d_gene: TRBD2; j_gene: TRBJ2-2; len: 17; v_gene: TRBV5-4; abundance: NA; CDR3nt: TGTGCCAGCAGCTCTACTAGCGGGAGGGCCTCGACCGGGGAGCTGTTTTTT; CDR3aa: CASSSTSGRASTGELFF
d_gene: NA; j_gene: TRBJ2-7; len: 13; v_gene: TRBV27; abundance: NA; CDR3nt: TGTGCCAGCAGCCCCTTAGCTTCCTACGAGCAGTACTTC; CDR3aa: CASSPLASYEQYF
d_gene: NA; j_gene: TRBJ1-2; len: 14; v_gene: TRBV14; abundance: few; CDR3nt: TGTGCCAGCAGCCAAGTTGACAAAAACTATGGCTACACCTTC; CDR3aa: CASSQVDKNYGYTF
d_gene: NA; j_gene: TRBJ2-1; len: 15; v_gene: TRBV5-8; abundance: NA; CDR3nt: TGTGCCAGCAGCTTGGCGGGGGGCCATTCGGATGAGCAGTTCTTC; CDR3aa: CASSLAGGHSDEQFF